This TCR beta chain emerged from a study of OX40 agonist ivuxolimab in advanced cancers. In the study overall: Hepatocellular carcinoma, melanoma, renal cell or head and neck cancer affected the dose-escalation patients. General study findings and limits: Both CD4+ and CD8+ T cell populations in blood had undergone clonal expansion by week 6 at 0.1 to 3.0 mg/kg.

Notes on this clone: Its antigen remains unidentified.

In germline, CDR1 is SGDLS, CDR2 YYNGEE. The CDR3 totals 16 residues. V shed 4 bases and J shed 1 base, with 15 bases lying between them. Sequencing used immunoSEQ multiplex PCR; TCRdb keeps in-frame clones, though not all of them. The table lists some 100,000 clones, 75% to 95% of them singletons. This sample comprised CD4+ or CD8+ T cells sorted from blood, obtained in a trial of the OX40 agonist ivuxolimab. This chain links TRBV9 with TRBJ1-3, with D tentatively TRBD1 (5 bases). The receptor was derived from an adult with an advanced solid tumor such as melanoma, head and neck, liver or kidney cancer. The CDR3 DNA reads as TGTGCCAGCAGCTTGGCGGGGGGTGTTTCTGGAAACACCATATATTTT. Translated, it gives CASSLAGGVSGNTIYF. Full variable domain (outside the CDR3, taken from reference TRBV9 and TRBJ1-3): DSGVTQTPKHLITATGQRVTLRCSPRSGDLSVYWYQQSLDQGLQFLIQYYNGEERAKGNILERFSAQQFPDLHSELNLSSLELGDSALYFCASSLAGGVSGNTIYFGEGSWLTVV.